The following is a T cell receptor beta chain sequence with its context. This clone's antigen is unknown. No qualities accompany the bases; no much larger clone lies one base away. PBMCs were isolated by Ficoll-Paque density gradient centrifugation. Here V drops 7 bases and J drops 3 bases, and the junction holds 8 bases not matched to any gene. The germline V gene encodes CDR1 SGHRS and CDR2 YFSETQ. The cysteine opens and the phenylalanine closes a CDR3 of 14 amino acids. Only the CDR3 DNA stays, 42 bases, in frame from base 1. The sample is drawn from a study of T-cell memory formation after mild COVID-19 (dated by TCRdb to 2020 to 2023). Turning to the overall study: TCR sequence clusters from the two donors were largely donor specific. T-cell clones expanding and contracting after mild COVID-19 in two donors were tracked by longitudinal TCRalpha and TCRbeta repertoire sequencing. The cohort was made up of two young adult volunteers, one female and one male, who were previously healthy. On the study overall, not on this receptor specifically: SARS-CoV-2 specificity was not confirmed for the second-wave clones peaking on day 37. Some responding clones were detected in pre-infection memory, suggesting pre-existing cross-reactive memory T cells joined the SARS-CoV-2 response. Clones that contracted from day 15 to 85 showed balanced CD4/CD8 phenotypes, whereas a second wave of clones that expanded from day 15 to 37 leaned towards CD4+. Contracting CD4+ clones were located mainly in the CM and EM memory subsets, whereas CD8+ clones were found to be enriched in EMRA. The study covered only a couple of mild cases, and larger cohorts including severe cases with pre-infection samples were considered necessary.

The run used an Illumina NovaSeq 6000. TCRalpha and TCRbeta cDNA libraries were built by 5'RACE with constant-segment primers, adding sample barcodes and unique molecular identifiers. Trizol reagent was used to extract RNA from every sample. The libraries were amplified in two PCR steps, and the second step added a second sample barcode and Illumina TruSeq adapters. The libraries were sequenced on an Illumina NovaSeq using 2 x 150 bp paired-end reads. The study's own analysis went as follows. Reads were demultiplexed and collapsed into UMI-guided consensus sequences with migec v1.2.7. With mixcr v2.1.11, UMI consensuses were aligned to TRA and TRB V and J templates and assembled into clonotypes. Expanded or contracted clonotypes were those called significant by both edgeR and NoisET, with noise models trained on biological replicates. edgeR calls used a false discovery rate-adjusted p below 0.01 and a log2 fold-change threshold of 1. As an exploratory analysis of dynamics, PCA with hierarchical clustering was applied to max-normalized trajectories of the 1000 most abundant clonotypes. Separately sequenced CD4+ and CD8+ repertoires were used to assign the CD4 or CD8 phenotype of responding clones. The raw public reads went through TCRdb reprocessing: fastp at Q25, MiXCR clone calling, in-frame beta chains kept. Every distinct CDR3 protein forms one entry, paired with its most common genes and DNA. The authors' filters were not applied to this entry. The sample records nearly 200,000 distinct CDR3 sequences, approximately 20% of which are singletons. Of the sample, roughly 2.3% is held by the ten largest clones.

Sequencing was carried out using PBMCs or a T cell subset sorted from them (not recorded which). The chain employs TRBV5-1 and TRBJ1-2, with TRBD1 matching 8 junction bases. This TCR derives from an adult woman who had mild COVID-19 (a few samples of this study predate the infection). The sample titles of this study are shuffled in the database, so cell type and time point are left out; the donor was told from shared clones. In nucleotides, the sequence is TGCGCCAGCGGTGCCGAACAGGGGGACTATGGCTACACCTTC. This is translated as CASGAEQGDYGYTF.